The rows below give T cell receptor beta chains drawn from one sample of a study of read filtering for tumor transcriptome and immune sequencing. TCRdb itself ran the reads through MiXCR, one entry per CDR3 protein. Of fewer than 100,000 distinct CDR3 sequences in the sample, over 9% were seen once. The specimen was a population of CD138-negative cells sorted from bone marrow. These receptors originate from a donor at least 40 years old with multiple myeloma. Both conserved end residues are part of each CDR3. D genes are given only for firm matches. Clone size appears in some rows only: once, few, many, or a class for an expanded clone.

D gene	V gene	clone size	J gene	CDR3 protein	CDR3 DNA
TRBD2	TRBV4-1	many	TRBJ2-7	CASSQIAGVSTYEQYF	TGCGCCAGCAGCCAAATCGCGGGAGTCTCTACCTACGAGCAGTACTTC
-	TRBV6-1	many	TRBJ1-1	CASGLDGNTEAFF	TGTGCCAGCGGACTTGACGGGAACACTGAAGCTTTCTTT
-	TRBV12-5	-	TRBJ2-1	CASGLEQDEQFF	TGTGCTAGTGGCTTGGAGCAGGATGAGCAGTTCTTC
TRBD1	TRBV29-1	many	TRBJ2-3	CSVLRQGGDTQYF	TGCAGCGTCCTTAGACAGGGGGGAGATACGCAGTATTTT
TRBD2	TRBV13	many	TRBJ2-1	CASSFLPTSGTTYNEQFF	TGTGCCAGCAGCTTCCTACCGACTAGCGGGACTACCTACAATGAGCAGTTCTTC
-	TRBV11-3	many	TRBJ2-3	CASSFSGEDTQYF	TGTGCCAGCAGCTTTAGCGGAGAAGATACGCAGTATTTT
TRBD2	TRBV6-5	-	TRBJ2-2	CASTGGGRRGGELFF	TGTGCCAGCACTGGGGGGGGTAGACGAGGCGGGGAGCTGTTTTTT
-	TRBV2	many	TRBJ2-1	CASSEWVSYNEQFF	TGTGCCAGCAGTGAATGGGTCTCCTACAATGAGCAGTTCTTC
-	TRBV30	many	TRBJ2-7	CAWSAHRYEQYF	TGTGCCTGGAGTGCCCACCGCTACGAGCAGTACTTC
-	TRBV29-1	few	TRBJ2-3	CSVGAWGGGPDTQYF	TGCAGCGTTGGGGCTTGGGGAGGAGGCCCAGATACGCAGTATTTT
-	TRBV7-2	few	TRBJ2-1	CASSKPGTNEQFF	TGTGCCAGCAGCAAACCGGGAACAAATGAGCAGTTCTTC
-	TRBV19	many	TRBJ1-5	CASSNRFGGDLYFDQPQHF	TGTGCCAGTAGTAACCGGTTCGGGGGAGACCTTTATTTCGATCAGCCCCAGCATTTT
-	TRBV29-1	many	TRBJ2-7	CSVEASSYEQYF	TGCAGCGTTGAAGCTAGTTCCTACGAGCAGTACTTC
TRBD2	TRBV7-3	many	TRBJ2-1	CASSFSPTPGLAGVENEQFF	TGTGCCAGCAGCTTCAGTCCCACCCCGGGACTAGCGGGAGTAGAGAATGAGCAGTTCTTC
-	TRBV5-4	many	TRBJ1-2	CASSLGQGSYGYTF	TGTGCCAGCAGCTTGGGGCAGGGGAGCTATGGCTACACCTTC
-	TRBV7-6	many	TRBJ1-5	CASSLADPGPQHF	TGTGCCAGCAGCTTAGCCGATCCAGGGCCCCAGCATTTT
TRBD2	TRBV6-2/TRBV6-3	few	TRBJ2-1	CASSSGLAGRDRQFF	TGTGCCAGCAGTTCCGGACTAGCGGGAAGGGACCGGCAGTTCTTC
TRBD2	TRBV25-1	many	TRBJ2-1	CATDTSGGRQFF	TGTGCCACCGATACTAGCGGAGGTCGGCAGTTCTTC
TRBD1	TRBV20-1	-	TRBJ1-2	CSAGQGWDNYGYTF	TGCAGTGCTGGACAGGGATGGGATAACTATGGCTACACCTTC
-	TRBV20-1	many	TRBJ2-7	CSASRDNLYEQYF	TGCAGTGCTAGTCGGGATAACCTCTACGAGCAGTACTTC
-	TRBV12-3/TRBV12-4	many	TRBJ1-1	CASSLGRGDAFF	TGTGCCAGCAGTTTGGGACGAGGGGACGCTTTCTTT
-	TRBV11-2	many	TRBJ1-1	CASSLDPNTEAFF	TGTGCCAGCAGCTTAGACCCGAACACTGAAGCTTTCTTT
TRBD1	TRBV11-2	many	TRBJ2-5	CASSSRQGGRGETQYF	TGTGCCAGCAGTTCACGACAGGGGGGTCGTGGGGAGACCCAGTACTTC
TRBD2	TRBV12-3/TRBV12-4	many	TRBJ2-3	CASRGGSDTQYF	TGTGCCAGCCGGGGGGGTTCAGATACGCAGTATTTT